The rows below give T cell receptor beta chains drawn from one sample of a study of CD8+CD57+ T cells in acquired aplastic anemia. One entry per CDR3 protein, called by TCRdb with MiXCR from the reads. The sample has approximately 190,000 distinct CDR3 sequences, 48% seen once; the top ten hold around 9.7%. Sequenced: sorted CD4+, CD8+, or CD8+CD57+ T cells (not recorded which) from PBMCs. The receptors shown here come from a human donor with aplastic anemia. Both conserved end residues are part of each CDR3. Each record gives: clone size, V gene, CDR3 length, D gene, J gene, CDR3 DNA, CDR3 protein. D genes are given only for firm matches. Size tells how often a clone was seen (once, few, many) or the class of an expanded clone, and some rows leave it out.

size: many; V: TRBV7-2; length: 13; D: NA; J: TRBJ2-3; DNA: TGTGCCAGCAGCCTTAGAAGGGCAGATACGCAGTATTTT; CDR3: CASSLRRADTQYF
size: many; V: TRBV30; length: 13; D: TRBD1; J: TRBJ1-2; DNA: TGTGCCTGGACACCGACAGGGGGCTATGGCTACACCTTC; CDR3: CAWTPTGGYGYTF
size: many; V: TRBV6-1; length: 13; D: NA; J: TRBJ1-1; DNA: TGTGCCACAGGAACAGGTCTGAACACTGAAGCTTTCTTT; CDR3: CATGTGLNTEAFF
size: NA; V: TRBV7-7; length: 13; D: NA; J: TRBJ1-6; DNA: TGTGCCAGCAGCTTCGGGGCCTTTGGACCCCTCCACTTT; CDR3: CASSFGAFGPLHF
size: NA; V: TRBV2; length: 14; D: NA; J: TRBJ2-1; DNA: TGTGCCAGCAGTGGAGTAGAGTCCTACAATGAGCAGTTCTTC; CDR3: CASSGVESYNEQFF
size: NA; V: TRBV19; length: 15; D: TRBD1; J: TRBJ1-2; DNA: TGTGCCAGTAGTACCAGGGACAGGGGGATCTATGGCTACACCTTC; CDR3: CASSTRDRGIYGYTF
size: NA; V: TRBV30; length: 15; D: NA; J: TRBJ1-2; DNA: TGTGTCTGGATGAATAGGGGGACGGGTTCCTATGGCTACACCTTC; CDR3: CVWMNRGTGSYGYTF
size: NA; V: TRBV10-3; length: 14; D: NA; J: TRBJ1-2; DNA: TGTGCCGCCCATCCGGACACGGGTCACTATGGCTACACCTTC; CDR3: CAAHPDTGHYGYTF
size: NA; V: TRBV29-1; length: 15; D: NA; J: TRBJ1-5; DNA: TGCAGCGTCGCACAGGGAGTTGGGAGCAATCAGCCCCAGCATTTT; CDR3: CSVAQGVGSNQPQHF
size: many; V: TRBV5-1; length: 15; D: TRBD1; J: TRBJ2-5; DNA: TGCGCCAGCAGCCCCCGCGGGGACAGGGGAGAGACCCAGTACTTC; CDR3: CASSPRGDRGETQYF
size: NA; V: TRBV29-1; length: 11; D: NA; J: TRBJ2-5; DNA: TGCAGCGTTGAAGTTGGACAGACCCAGTACTTC; CDR3: CSVEVGQTQYF
size: many; V: TRBV11-2; length: 15; D: NA; J: TRBJ2-5; DNA: TGTGCCAGCAGCTTAGCCCCGGGAAGGGGGGAGACCCAGTACTTC; CDR3: CASSLAPGRGETQYF
size: many; V: TRBV20-1; length: 12; D: NA; J: TRBJ1-1; DNA: TGCAGTGCTAGGCGGAGGAACACTGAAGCTTTCTTT; CDR3: CSARRRNTEAFF
size: many; V: TRBV9; length: 17; D: NA; J: TRBJ2-2; DNA: TGTGCCAGCAGCGTAGACGTCGAGGCAGGGCGGACCGGGGAGCTGTTTTTT; CDR3: CASSVDVEAGRTGELFF
size: many; V: TRBV2; length: 16; D: TRBD2; J: TRBJ2-1; DNA: TGTGCCAGCAGCTACCGACTTAGCGGGAGCTACAATGAGCAGTTCTTC; CDR3: CASSYRLSGSYNEQFF
size: NA; V: TRBV7-6; length: 14; D: NA; J: TRBJ1-6; DNA: TGTGCCAGCAGCTCTATCAAGGGGGATTCACCCCTCCACTTT; CDR3: CASSSIKGDSPLHF
size: NA; V: TRBV7-7; length: 13; D: NA; J: TRBJ1-1; DNA: TGTGCTAGCAGCTTTAATGAGGAGAGTGAAGCTTTCTTT; CDR3: CASSFNEESEAFF
size: NA; V: TRBV6-2/TRBV6-3; length: 14; D: TRBD1; J: TRBJ1-2; DNA: TGTGCCAGCAGTTCCATACTGACAGGGGAGGGCTACACCTTC; CDR3: CASSSILTGEGYTF
size: NA; V: TRBV20-1; length: 15; D: NA; J: TRBJ2-5; DNA: TGCAGTGCTCGACCCTTGTGGTCGTACCAAGAGACCCAGTACTTC; CDR3: CSARPLWSYQETQYF
size: few; V: TRBV10-3; length: 15; D: NA; J: TRBJ2-6; DNA: TGTGCCATCAGTGTTGCGAGCTCTGGGGCCAACGTCCTGACTTTC; CDR3: CAISVASSGANVLTF
size: NA; V: TRBV29-1; length: 16; D: TRBD2; J: TRBJ2-1; DNA: TGCAGCGGGGACAGTGGACTAGCGGGGGCATACAATGAGCAGTTCTTC; CDR3: CSGDSGLAGAYNEQFF
size: NA; V: TRBV6-5; length: 16; D: TRBD1; J: TRBJ1-4; DNA: TGTGCCAGCAGTTACCAGGTGGACAGGGTTGATGAAAAACTGTTTTTT; CDR3: CASSYQVDRVDEKLFF
size: many; V: TRBV5-8; length: 16; D: TRBD1; J: TRBJ1-1; DNA: TGTGCCAGCAGCTTGGCTAACAGGGGGCGAAACACTGAAGCTTTCTTT; CDR3: CASSLANRGRNTEAFF
size: NA; V: TRBV5-6; length: 15; D: TRBD1; J: TRBJ2-7; DNA: TGTGCCAGCAGCTTGGGACAGGGGTTGGCCTACGAGCAGTACTTC; CDR3: CASSLGQGLAYEQYF
size: NA; V: TRBV12-5; length: 13; D: TRBD1; J: TRBJ1-2; DNA: TGTGCTAGTGGCCGGGACAGCCTCTATGGCTACACCTTC; CDR3: CASGRDSLYGYTF
size: many; V: TRBV5-6; length: 12; D: NA; J: TRBJ2-3; DNA: TGTGCCAGCAGCCAGAGCACAGATACGCAGTATTTT; CDR3: CASSQSTDTQYF
size: many; V: TRBV11-3; length: 13; D: NA; J: TRBJ1-1; DNA: TGTGCCAGCAGCTTCCCGGAAACCACTGAAGCTTTCTTT; CDR3: CASSFPETTEAFF
size: NA; V: TRBV20-1; length: 16; D: TRBD2; J: TRBJ2-1; DNA: TGCAGTGCCTTGAGTCTAGCGGGAGGAGCTTACAATGAGCAGTTCTTC; CDR3: CSALSLAGGAYNEQFF
size: NA; V: TRBV2; length: 15; D: TRBD2; J: TRBJ2-7; DNA: TGTGCCAGCAGCAAGGGACTAGCGGGGTCCTACGAGCAGTACTTC; CDR3: CASSKGLAGSYEQYF
size: NA; V: TRBV10-1; length: 16; D: TRBD2; J: TRBJ2-1; DNA: TGCGCCAGCAGTGAACTAGCGTCGACTAGGGACAATGAGCAGTTCTTC; CDR3: CASSELASTRDNEQFF
size: NA; V: TRBV2; length: 15; D: NA; J: TRBJ1-1; DNA: TGTGCCAGCAGGGGGGGGAAGCTAATCAACACTGAAGCTTTCTTT; CDR3: CASRGGKLINTEAFF
size: few; V: TRBV24-1; length: 14; D: NA; J: TRBJ2-7; DNA: TGTGCCACCAGTGTAGGTGGGAGTGCCCACGAGCAGTACTTC; CDR3: CATSVGGSAHEQYF
size: NA; V: TRBV15; length: 14; D: TRBD1; J: TRBJ2-1; DNA: TGTGCCACCAGCACCGGGACAGGGCGGAATGAGCAGTTCTTC; CDR3: CATSTGTGRNEQFF
size: few; V: TRBV27; length: 13; D: NA; J: TRBJ2-1; DNA: TGTGCCAGCAGTTTAGTGGTAGGCAATGAGCAGTTCTTC; CDR3: CASSLVVGNEQFF
size: many; V: TRBV11-1; length: 13; D: NA; J: TRBJ2-7; DNA: TGTGCCAGCAGCTTTGAAGGGTTTCCGGAGCAGTACTTC; CDR3: CASSFEGFPEQYF
size: few; V: TRBV11-2; length: 16; D: TRBD1; J: TRBJ1-1; DNA: TGTGCCAGCAGCTTGATCCCCGGGACAGATCGAGCTGAAGCTTTCTTT; CDR3: CASSLIPGTDRAEAFF
size: few; V: TRBV15; length: 15; D: TRBD2; J: TRBJ2-3; DNA: TGTGCCACCAGAGGGCTAGCGGGAGGTCTCGATACGCAGTATTTT; CDR3: CATRGLAGGLDTQYF
size: NA; V: TRBV29-1; length: 15; D: TRBD2; J: TRBJ2-2; DNA: TGCAGCGTTGTCAAGAGCGGGAGCCCTACCGGGGAGCTGTTTTTT; CDR3: CSVVKSGSPTGELFF
size: NA; V: TRBV9; length: 14; D: TRBD1; J: TRBJ1-6; DNA: TGTGCCAGCAGCCCCTATGGACAGGGAGACTCCCTCCACTTT; CDR3: CASSPYGQGDSLHF
size: NA; V: TRBV5-1; length: 17; D: TRBD1; J: TRBJ2-1; DNA: TGCGCCAGCTCCGGGACAGGGAGCTCTCGTGGATACAATGAGCAGTTCTTC; CDR3: CASSGTGSSRGYNEQFF
size: NA; V: TRBV2; length: 16; D: NA; J: TRBJ2-7; DNA: TGTGCCAGCAGCCCCAGCGGGGACAGACACTCCTACGAGCAGTACTTC; CDR3: CASSPSGDRHSYEQYF
size: NA; V: TRBV10-3; length: 15; D: TRBD1; J: TRBJ1-1; DNA: TGTGCCATCAGTGCAGGGGGACAGAAGAACACTGAAGCTTTCTTT; CDR3: CAISAGGQKNTEAFF
size: medium-sized; V: TRBV10-3; length: 12; D: NA; J: TRBJ1-6; DNA: TGTGCCATCAGTGACCCAGGGATTCCCCTCCACTTT; CDR3: CAISDPGIPLHF
size: NA; V: TRBV24-1; length: 14; D: NA; J: TRBJ2-2; DNA: TGTGCCACCAGGGGAGGTAGAAGAACCGGGGAGCTGTTTTTT; CDR3: CATRGGRRTGELFF
size: NA; V: TRBV20-1; length: 11; D: NA; J: TRBJ1-2; DNA: TGCAGTGCTAGACCGGTATATGGCTACACCTTC; CDR3: CSARPVYGYTF
size: many; V: TRBV5-1; length: 16; D: NA; J: TRBJ1-1; DNA: TGCGCCAGCAGCCTCGACCCACAGGGATGGAACACTGAAGCTTTCTTT; CDR3: CASSLDPQGWNTEAFF
size: NA; V: TRBV10-3; length: 13; D: NA; J: TRBJ1-1; DNA: TGTGCCATCAGTGAGCCGATTTTCACTGAAGCTTTCTTT; CDR3: CAISEPIFTEAFF
size: NA; V: TRBV10-3; length: 15; D: NA; J: TRBJ1-3; DNA: TGTGCCATCAGTGAGTCGCCCGGCATTGGAAACACCATATATTTT; CDR3: CAISESPGIGNTIYF
size: once; V: TRBV28; length: 14; D: NA; J: TRBJ1-1; DNA: TGTGCCAGCAGGCTCAGGAGAACTAACACTGAAGCTTTCTTT; CDR3: CASRLRRTNTEAFF
size: NA; V: TRBV7-9; length: 13; D: NA; J: TRBJ2-5; DNA: TGTGCCAGCAGTTACGTCAGGGGAGAGACCCAGTACTTC; CDR3: CASSYVRGETQYF
size: NA; V: TRBV10-3; length: 15; D: NA; J: TRBJ1-3; DNA: TGTGCCATCAGTGACCCGGGGGGGCAAGTAAACACCATATATTTT; CDR3: CAISDPGGQVNTIYF
size: many; V: TRBV5-6; length: 13; D: NA; J: TRBJ2-1; DNA: TGTGCCAGCAGCCCGATGACCTCAACTAGGGAGTTCTTC; CDR3: CASSPMTSTREFF
size: NA; V: TRBV4-3; length: 16; D: NA; J: TRBJ2-7; DNA: TGCGCCAGCAGCCAAGGGTTCCCTGGGGTCAGCTACGAGCAGTACTTC; CDR3: CASSQGFPGVSYEQYF
size: NA; V: TRBV24-1; length: 14; D: NA; J: TRBJ1-1; DNA: TGTGCCTCCTCTCCAGGCAGGTCGGTCACTGAAGCTTTCTTT; CDR3: CASSPGRSVTEAFF
size: NA; V: TRBV7-9; length: 15; D: NA; J: TRBJ2-1; DNA: TGTGCCAGCAGCTCAAATACGAACCGATACAATGAGCAGTTCTTC; CDR3: CASSSNTNRYNEQFF
size: NA; V: TRBV29-1; length: 16; D: TRBD2; J: TRBJ2-3; DNA: TGCAGCGTTCCTCGGACTAGCGGGAGCCGTATAGATACGCAGTATTTT; CDR3: CSVPRTSGSRIDTQYF
size: many; V: TRBV3-1; length: 13; D: NA; J: TRBJ1-2; DNA: TGTGCCAGCAGCCAAGACGGCAGGAGATCCTACACCTTC; CDR3: CASSQDGRRSYTF